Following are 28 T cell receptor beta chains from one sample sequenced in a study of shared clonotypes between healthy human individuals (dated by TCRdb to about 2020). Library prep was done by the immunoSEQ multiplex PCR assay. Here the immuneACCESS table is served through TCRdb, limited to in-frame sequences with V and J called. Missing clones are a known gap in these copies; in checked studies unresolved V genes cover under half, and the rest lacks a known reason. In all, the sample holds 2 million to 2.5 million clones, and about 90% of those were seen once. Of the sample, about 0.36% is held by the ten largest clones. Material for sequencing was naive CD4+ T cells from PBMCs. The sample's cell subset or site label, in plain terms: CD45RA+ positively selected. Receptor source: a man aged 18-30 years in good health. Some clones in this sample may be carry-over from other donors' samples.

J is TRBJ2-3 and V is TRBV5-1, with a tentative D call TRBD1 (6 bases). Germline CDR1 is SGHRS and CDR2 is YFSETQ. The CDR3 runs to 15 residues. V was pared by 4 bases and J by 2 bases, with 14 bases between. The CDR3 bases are TGCGCCAGCAGCGCGGTAGACAGGAACACAGATACGCAGTATTTT. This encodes CASSAVDRNTDTQYF.

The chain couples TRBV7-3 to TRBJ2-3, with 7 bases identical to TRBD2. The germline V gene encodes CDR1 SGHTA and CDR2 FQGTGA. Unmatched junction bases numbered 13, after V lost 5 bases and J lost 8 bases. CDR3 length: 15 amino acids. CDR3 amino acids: CASSPGLVEWGTQYF. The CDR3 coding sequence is TGTGCCAGCAGCCCAGGACTAGTAGAATGGGGTACGCAGTATTTT.

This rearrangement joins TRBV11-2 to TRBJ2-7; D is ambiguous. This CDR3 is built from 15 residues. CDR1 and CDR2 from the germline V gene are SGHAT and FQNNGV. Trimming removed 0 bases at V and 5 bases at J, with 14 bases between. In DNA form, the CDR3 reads TGTGCCAGCAGCTTAGATTGGCTGGCGGCCCACGAGCAGTACTTC. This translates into CASSLDWLAAHEQYF.

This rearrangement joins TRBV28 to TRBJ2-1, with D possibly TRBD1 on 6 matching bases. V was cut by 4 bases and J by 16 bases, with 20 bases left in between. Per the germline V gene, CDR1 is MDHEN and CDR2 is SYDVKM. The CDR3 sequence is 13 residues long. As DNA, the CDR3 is TGTGCCAGCAGTTCCCCAACGGACAGTAATGGTTTCTTC. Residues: CASSSPTDSNGFF.

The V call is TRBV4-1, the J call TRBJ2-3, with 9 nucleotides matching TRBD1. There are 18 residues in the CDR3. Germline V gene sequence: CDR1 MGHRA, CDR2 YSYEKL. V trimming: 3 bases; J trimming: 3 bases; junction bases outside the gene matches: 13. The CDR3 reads CASSQRAGQGRGTDTQYF. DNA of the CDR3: TGCGCCAGCAGCCAGAGGGCGGGACAGGGAAGGGGTACAGATACGCAGTATTTT.

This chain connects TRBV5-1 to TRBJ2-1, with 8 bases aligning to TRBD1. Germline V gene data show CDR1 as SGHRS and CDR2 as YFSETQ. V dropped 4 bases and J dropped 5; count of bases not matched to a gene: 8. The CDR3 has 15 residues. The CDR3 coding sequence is TGCGCCAGCAGCCAAGGACAGGGAGGAAACAATGAGCAGTTCTTC. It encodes CASSQGQGGNNEQFF.

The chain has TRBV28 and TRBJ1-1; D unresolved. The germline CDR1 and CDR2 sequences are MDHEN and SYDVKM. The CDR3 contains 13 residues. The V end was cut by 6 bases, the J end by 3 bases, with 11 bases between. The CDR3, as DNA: TGTGCCAGCAGGCTTAAGCCGGACACTGAAGCTTTCTTT. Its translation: CASRLKPDTEAFF.

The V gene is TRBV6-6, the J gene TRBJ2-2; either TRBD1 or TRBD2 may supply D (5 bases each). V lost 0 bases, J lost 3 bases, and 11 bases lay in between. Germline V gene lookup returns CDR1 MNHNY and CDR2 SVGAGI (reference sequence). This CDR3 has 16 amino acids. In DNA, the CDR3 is TGTGCCAGCAGTTACTCCGGGGCCCCATACACCGGGGAGCTGTTTTTT. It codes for CASSYSGAPYTGELFF.

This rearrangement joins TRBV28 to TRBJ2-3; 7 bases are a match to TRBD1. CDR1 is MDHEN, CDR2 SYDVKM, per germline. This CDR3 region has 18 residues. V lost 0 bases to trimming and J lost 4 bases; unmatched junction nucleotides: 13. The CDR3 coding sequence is TGTGCCAGCAGTTTATGGGGGACAGCAATCCGGAGCGCAGATACGCAGTATTTT. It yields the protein CASSLWGTAIRSADTQYF.

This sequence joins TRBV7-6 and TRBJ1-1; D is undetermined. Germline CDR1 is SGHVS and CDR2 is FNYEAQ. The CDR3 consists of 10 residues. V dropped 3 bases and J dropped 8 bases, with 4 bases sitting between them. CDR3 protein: CASSLTEAFF. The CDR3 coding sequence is TGTGCCAGCAGCTTGACGGAAGCTTTCTTT.

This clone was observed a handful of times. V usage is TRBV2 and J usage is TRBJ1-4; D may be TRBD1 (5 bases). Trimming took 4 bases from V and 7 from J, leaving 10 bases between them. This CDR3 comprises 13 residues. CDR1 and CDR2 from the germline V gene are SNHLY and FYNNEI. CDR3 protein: CASSALGGEKLFF. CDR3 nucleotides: TGTGCCAGCAGTGCCTTGGGGGGTGAAAAACTGTTTTTT. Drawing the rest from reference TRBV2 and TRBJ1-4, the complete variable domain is EPEVTQTPSHQVTQMGQEVILRCVPISNHLYFYWYRQILGQKVEFLVSFYNNEISEKSEIFDDQFSVERPDGSNFTLKIRSTKLEDSAMYFCASSALGGEKLFFGSGTQLSVL.

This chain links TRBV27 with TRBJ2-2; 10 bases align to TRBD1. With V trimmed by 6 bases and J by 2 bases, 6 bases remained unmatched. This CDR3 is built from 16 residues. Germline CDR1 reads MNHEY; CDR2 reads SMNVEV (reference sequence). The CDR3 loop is CASRRDRGYNTGELFF. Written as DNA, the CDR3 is TGTGCCAGCAGGAGGGACAGGGGATACAACACCGGGGAGCTGTTTTTT.

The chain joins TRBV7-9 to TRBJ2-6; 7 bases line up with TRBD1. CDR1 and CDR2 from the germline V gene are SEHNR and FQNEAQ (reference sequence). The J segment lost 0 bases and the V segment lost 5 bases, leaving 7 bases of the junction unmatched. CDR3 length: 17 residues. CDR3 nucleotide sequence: TGTGCCAGCAGCCCCTCGGACAGGACCTCTGGGGCCAACGTCCTGACTTTC. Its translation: CASSPSDRTSGANVLTF.

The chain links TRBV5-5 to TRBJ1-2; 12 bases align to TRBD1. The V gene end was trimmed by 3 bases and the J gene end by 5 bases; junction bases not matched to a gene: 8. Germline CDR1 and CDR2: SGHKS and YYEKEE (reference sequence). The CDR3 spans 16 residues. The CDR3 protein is CASSYGVGQGAYGYTF. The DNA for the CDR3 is TGTGCCAGCAGCTACGGAGTGGGACAGGGGGCATATGGCTACACCTTC.

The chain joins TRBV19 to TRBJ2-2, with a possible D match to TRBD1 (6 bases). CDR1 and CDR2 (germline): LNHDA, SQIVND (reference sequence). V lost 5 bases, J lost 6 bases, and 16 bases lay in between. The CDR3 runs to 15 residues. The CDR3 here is CASSPWNRVSGELFF. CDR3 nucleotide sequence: TGTGCCAGTAGTCCCTGGAACAGGGTCTCCGGGGAGCTGTTTTTT. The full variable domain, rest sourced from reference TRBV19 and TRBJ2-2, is DGGITQSPKYLFRKEGQNVTLSCEQNLNHDAMYWYRQDPGQGLRLIYYSQIVNDFQKGDIAEGYSVSREKKESFPLTVTSAQKNPTAFYLCASSPWNRVSGELFFGEGSRLTVL.

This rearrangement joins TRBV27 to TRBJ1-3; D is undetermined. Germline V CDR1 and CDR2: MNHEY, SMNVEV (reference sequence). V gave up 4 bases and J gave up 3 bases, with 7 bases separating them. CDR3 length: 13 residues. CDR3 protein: CASSSGIGNTIYF. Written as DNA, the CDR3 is TGTGCCAGCAGTTCCGGAATTGGAAACACCATATATTTT.

CDR3 nucleotides: TGCGCCAGCAGTGGGTCTCCCGGGACAGTCACAAGCACAGATACGCAGTATTTT. The encoded protein is CASSGSPGTVTSTDTQYF. This chain uses TRBV10-1 with TRBJ2-3; 7 nucleotides line up with TRBD1. Per germline, CDR1 WNHNN and CDR2 SYGVQD (reference sequence). The CDR3 consists of 18 residues. With 4 bases clipped from V and 0 bases from J, the junction kept 13 bases outside the gene matches.

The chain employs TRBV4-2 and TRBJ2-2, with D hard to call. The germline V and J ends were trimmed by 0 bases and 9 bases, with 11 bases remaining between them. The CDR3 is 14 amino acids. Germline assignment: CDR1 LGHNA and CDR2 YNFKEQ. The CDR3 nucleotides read TGTGCCAGCAGCCAAGAGGCGCCAGGCCGGGAGCTGTTTTTT. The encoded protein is CASSQEAPGRELFF.

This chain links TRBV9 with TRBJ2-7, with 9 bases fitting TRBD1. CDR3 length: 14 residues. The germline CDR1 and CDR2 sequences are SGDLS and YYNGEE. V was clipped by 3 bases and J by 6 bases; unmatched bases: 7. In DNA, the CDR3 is TGTGCCAGCAGCGCCGGGACAGGGCACGGCGAGCAGTACTTC. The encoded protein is CASSAGTGHGEQYF.

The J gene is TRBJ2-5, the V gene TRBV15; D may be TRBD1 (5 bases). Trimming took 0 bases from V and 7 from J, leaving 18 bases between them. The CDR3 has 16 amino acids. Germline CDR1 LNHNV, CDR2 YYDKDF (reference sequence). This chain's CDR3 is CATSRDLSRVGGTQYF. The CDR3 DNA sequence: TGTGCCACCAGCAGAGATCTCTCCAGGGTCGGTGGGACCCAGTACTTC.

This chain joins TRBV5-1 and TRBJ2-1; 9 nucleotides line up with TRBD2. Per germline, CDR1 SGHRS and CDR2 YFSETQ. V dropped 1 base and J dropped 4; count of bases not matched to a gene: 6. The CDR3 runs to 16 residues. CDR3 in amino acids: CASSLTATSGYNEQFF. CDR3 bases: TGCGCCAGCAGCTTGACAGCGACTAGCGGATACAATGAGCAGTTCTTC.

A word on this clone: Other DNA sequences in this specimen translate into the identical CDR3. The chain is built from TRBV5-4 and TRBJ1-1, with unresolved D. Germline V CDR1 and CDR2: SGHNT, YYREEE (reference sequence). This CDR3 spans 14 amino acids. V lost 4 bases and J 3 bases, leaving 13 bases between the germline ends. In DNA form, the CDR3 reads TGTGCCAGCAGCCTACCAGGTGGGGACACTGAAGCTTTCTTT. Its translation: CASSLPGGDTEAFF.

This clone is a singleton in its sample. The DNA of the CDR3 is TGTGCCTGGAGTCCCCTCCGGAGGGGGAGAGGTTTCCACGAGCAGTACTTC. The encoded protein is CAWSPLRRGRGFHEQYF. This chain connects TRBV30 to TRBJ2-7; possibly TRBD1 or TRBD2 for D (6 bases each). The germline V gene has CDR1 GTSNPN and CDR2 SVGIG (reference sequence). The V and J ends lost 2 bases and 5 bases respectively, with 25 bases between them. The CDR3 contains 17 residues.

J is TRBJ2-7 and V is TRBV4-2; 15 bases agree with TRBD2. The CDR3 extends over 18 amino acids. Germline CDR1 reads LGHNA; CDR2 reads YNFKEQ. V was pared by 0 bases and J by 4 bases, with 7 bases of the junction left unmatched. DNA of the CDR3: TGTGCCAGCAGCCAAGACCCGGGACTAGCGGGAGGTCTTTACGAGCAGTACTTC. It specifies CASSQDPGLAGGLYEQYF.

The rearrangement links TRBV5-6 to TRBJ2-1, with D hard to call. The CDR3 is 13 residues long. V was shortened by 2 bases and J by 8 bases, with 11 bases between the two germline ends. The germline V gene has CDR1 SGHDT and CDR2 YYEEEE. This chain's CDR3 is CASSLPYGDEQFF. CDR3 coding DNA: TGTGCCAGCAGCTTACCCTACGGCGATGAGCAGTTCTTC. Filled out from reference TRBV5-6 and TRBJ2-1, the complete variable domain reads DAGVTQSPTHLIKTRGQQVTLRCSPKSGHDTVSWYQQALGQGPQFIFQYYEEEERQRGNFPDRFSGHQFPNYSSELNVNALLLGDSALYLCASSLPYGDEQFFGPGTRLTVL.

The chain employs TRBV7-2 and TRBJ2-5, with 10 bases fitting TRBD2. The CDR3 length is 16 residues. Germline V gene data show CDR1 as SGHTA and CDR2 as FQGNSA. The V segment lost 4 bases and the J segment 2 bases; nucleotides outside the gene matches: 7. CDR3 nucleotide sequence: TGTGCCAGCAGCTATCTTAGCGGGAGGCCGCAAGAGACCCAGTACTTC. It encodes CASSYLSGRPQETQYF.

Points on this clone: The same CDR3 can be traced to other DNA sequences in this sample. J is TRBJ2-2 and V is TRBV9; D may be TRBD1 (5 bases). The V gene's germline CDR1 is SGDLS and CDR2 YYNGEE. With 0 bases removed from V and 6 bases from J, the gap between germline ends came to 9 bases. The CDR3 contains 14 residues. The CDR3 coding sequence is TGTGCCAGCAGCGTAGTAGGGGCGGCCGGGGAGCTGTTTTTT. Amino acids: CASSVVGAAGELFF.

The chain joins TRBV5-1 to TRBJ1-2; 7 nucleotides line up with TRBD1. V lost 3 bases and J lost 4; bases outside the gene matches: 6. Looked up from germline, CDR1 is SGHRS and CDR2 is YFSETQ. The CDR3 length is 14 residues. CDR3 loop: CASSSDRAVYGYTF. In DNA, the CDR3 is TGCGCCAGCAGCTCTGACAGGGCCGTCTATGGCTACACCTTC.